This T cell receptor beta chain was recovered during a study of blood T cell repertoires in COVID-19. The wider study: Sources were T cells, B-cell-depleted T cells, or PBMCs; the material itself was cDNA or gDNA.

Authors' analysis steps: Amplification of reference gene primers was used by the study to estimate nucleated cell counts. The data were produced by immunoSEQ multiplex PCR, yet TCRdb's version contains in-frame clones alone and is incomplete. V, J and clone size were drawn from that table, and D and trimming were deduced from the DNA. Of around 480,000 clones listed, 88% are singletons. The germline V and J ends were trimmed by 0 bases and 0 bases, with 7 bases remaining between them. Germline CDR1 SGHRS, CDR2 YFSETQ. The CDR3 covers 16 residues. Seattle participants joined during active infection and were tracked over time.

The receptor was derived from a woman in her 50s with COVID-19, enrolled during active disease. J is TRBJ2-6 and V is TRBV5-1; D gene uncertain. Specimen: peripheral blood. DNA for the CDR3: TGCGCCAGCAGCTTGGACCGGAGCTCTGGGGCCAACGTCCTGACTTTC. This sequence encodes CASSLDRSSGANVLTF. Filled out from reference TRBV5-1 and TRBJ2-6, the complete variable domain reads KAGVTQTPRYLIKTRGQQVTLSCSPISGHRSVSWYQQTPGQGLQFLFEYFSETQRNKGNFPGRFSGRQFSNSRSEMNVSTLELGDSALYLCASSLDRSSGANVLTFGAGSRLTVL.